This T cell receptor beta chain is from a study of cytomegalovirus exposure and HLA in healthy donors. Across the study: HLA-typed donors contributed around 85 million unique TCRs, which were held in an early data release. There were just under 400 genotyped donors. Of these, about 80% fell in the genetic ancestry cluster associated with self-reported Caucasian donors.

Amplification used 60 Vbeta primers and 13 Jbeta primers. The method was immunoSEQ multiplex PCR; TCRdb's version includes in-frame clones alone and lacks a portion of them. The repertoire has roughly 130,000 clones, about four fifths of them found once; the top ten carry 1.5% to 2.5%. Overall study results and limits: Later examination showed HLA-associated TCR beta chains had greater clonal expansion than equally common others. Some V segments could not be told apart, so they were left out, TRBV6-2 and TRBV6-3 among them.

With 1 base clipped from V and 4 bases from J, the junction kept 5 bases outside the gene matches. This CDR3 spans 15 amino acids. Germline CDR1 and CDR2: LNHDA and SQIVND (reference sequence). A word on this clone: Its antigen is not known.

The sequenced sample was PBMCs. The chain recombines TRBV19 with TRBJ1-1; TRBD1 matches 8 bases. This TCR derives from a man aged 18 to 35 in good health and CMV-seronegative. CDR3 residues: CASSIGDRGITEAFF. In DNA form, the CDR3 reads TGTGCCAGTAGTATAGGAGACAGGGGCATCACTGAAGCTTTCTTT.